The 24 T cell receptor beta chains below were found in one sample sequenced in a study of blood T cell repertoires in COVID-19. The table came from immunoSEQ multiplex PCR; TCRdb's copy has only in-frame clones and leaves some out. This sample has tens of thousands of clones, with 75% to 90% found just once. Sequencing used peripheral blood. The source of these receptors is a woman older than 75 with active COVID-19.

The CDR3 sequence is CASSVQAEAFF. Here the CDR3 DNA reads TGTGCCAGCAGCGTACAGGCTGAAGCTTTCTTT. The chain recombines TRBV11-2 with TRBJ1-1; possible D gene TRBD1, 5 bases. Germline V gene data show CDR1 as SGHAT and CDR2 as FQNNGV. With 5 bases removed from V and 6 bases from J, the gap between germline ends came to 7 bases. The CDR3 has 11 residues.

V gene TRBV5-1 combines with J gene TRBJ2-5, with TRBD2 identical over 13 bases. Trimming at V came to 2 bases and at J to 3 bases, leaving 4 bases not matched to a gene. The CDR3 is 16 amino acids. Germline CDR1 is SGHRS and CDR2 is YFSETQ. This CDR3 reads CASSFTSGRAKETQYF. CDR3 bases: TGCGCCAGCAGCTTTACTAGCGGGAGGGCCAAAGAGACCCAGTACTTC.

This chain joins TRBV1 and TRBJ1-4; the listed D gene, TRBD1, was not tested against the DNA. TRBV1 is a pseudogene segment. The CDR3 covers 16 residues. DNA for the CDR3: TGCACCAGCAGCCAGGGATACAGGGACAAAAATGAAAAACTGTTTTTT. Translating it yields CTSSQGYRDKNEKLFF.

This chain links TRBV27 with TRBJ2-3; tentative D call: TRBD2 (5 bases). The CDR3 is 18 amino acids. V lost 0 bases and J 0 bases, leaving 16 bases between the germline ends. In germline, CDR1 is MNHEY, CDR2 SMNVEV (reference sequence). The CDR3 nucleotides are TGTGCCAGCAGTTTATCATACCGGCGGGCCTCTAGCACAGATACGCAGTATTTT. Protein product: CASSLSYRRASSTDTQYF.

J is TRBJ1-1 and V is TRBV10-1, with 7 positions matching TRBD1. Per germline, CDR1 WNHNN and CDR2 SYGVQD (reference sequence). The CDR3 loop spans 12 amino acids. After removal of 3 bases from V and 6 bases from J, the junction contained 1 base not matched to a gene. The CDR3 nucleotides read TGCGCCAGCAGTGAACAGGGGTCTGAAGCTTTCTTT. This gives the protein CASSEQGSEAFF.

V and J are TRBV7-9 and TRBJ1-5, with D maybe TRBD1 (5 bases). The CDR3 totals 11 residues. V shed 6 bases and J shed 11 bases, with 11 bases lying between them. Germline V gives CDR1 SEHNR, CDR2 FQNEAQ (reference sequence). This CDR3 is CASSSGRAQHF. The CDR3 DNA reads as TGTGCCAGCAGTTCAGGGAGGGCCCAGCATTTT.

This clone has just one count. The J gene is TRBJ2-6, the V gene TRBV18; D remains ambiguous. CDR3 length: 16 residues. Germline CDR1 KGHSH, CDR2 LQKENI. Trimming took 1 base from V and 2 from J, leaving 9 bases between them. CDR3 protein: CASSPRELTGANVLTF. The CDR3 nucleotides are TGTGCCAGCTCACCACGAGAGCTGACTGGGGCCAACGTCCTGACTTTC.

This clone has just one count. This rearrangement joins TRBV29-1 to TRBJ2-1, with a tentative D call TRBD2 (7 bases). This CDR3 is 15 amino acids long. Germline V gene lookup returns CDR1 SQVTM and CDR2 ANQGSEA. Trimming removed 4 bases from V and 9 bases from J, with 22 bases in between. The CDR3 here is CSVVASGSPRGEQFF. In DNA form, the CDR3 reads TGCAGCGTTGTGGCTAGCGGATCCCCCAGGGGTGAGCAGTTCTTC.

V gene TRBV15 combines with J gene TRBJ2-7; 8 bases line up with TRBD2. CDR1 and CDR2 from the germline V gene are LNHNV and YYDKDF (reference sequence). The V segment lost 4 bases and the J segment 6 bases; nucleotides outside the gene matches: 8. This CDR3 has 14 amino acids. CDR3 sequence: CATSTSAGVGEQYF. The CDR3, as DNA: TGTGCCACCAGCACGTCAGCGGGAGTAGGCGAGCAGTACTTC. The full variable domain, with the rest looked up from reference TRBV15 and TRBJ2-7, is DAMVIQNPRYQVTQFGKPVTLSCSQTLNHNVMYWYQQKSSQAPKLLFHYYDKDFNNEADTPDNFQSRRPNTSFCFLDIRSPGLGDTAMYLCATSTSAGVGEQYFGPGTRLTVT.

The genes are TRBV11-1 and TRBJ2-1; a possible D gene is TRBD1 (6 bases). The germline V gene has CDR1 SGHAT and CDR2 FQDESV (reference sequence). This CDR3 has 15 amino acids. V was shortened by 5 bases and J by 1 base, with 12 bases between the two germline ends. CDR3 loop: CASSADRLSYNEQFF. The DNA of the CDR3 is TGTGCCAGCAGCGCAGACAGGCTATCCTACAATGAGCAGTTCTTC.

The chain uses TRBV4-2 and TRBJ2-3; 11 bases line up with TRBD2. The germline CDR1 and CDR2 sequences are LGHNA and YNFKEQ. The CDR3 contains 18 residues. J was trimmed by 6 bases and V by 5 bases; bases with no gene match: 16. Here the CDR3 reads CASSTTPGLAAPRDTQYF. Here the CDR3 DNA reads TGTGCCAGCAGCACGACCCCGGGACTAGCGGCCCCCAGGGATACGCAGTATTTT.

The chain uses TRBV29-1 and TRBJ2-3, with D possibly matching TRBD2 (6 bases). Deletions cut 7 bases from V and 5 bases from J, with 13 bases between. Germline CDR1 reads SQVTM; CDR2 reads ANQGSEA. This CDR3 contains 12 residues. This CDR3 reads CSARRGGDTQYF. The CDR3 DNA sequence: TGCAGCGCCCGGAGGGGTGGAGATACGCAGTATTTT.

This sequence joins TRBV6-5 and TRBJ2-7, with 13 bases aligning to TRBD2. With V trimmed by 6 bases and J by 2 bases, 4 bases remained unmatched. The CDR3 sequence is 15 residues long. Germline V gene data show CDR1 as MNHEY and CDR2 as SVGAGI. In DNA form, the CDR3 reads TGTGCCAGCAGCCTCGGGACTAGCGGGACCTACGAGCAGTACTTC. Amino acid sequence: CASSLGTSGTYEQYF.

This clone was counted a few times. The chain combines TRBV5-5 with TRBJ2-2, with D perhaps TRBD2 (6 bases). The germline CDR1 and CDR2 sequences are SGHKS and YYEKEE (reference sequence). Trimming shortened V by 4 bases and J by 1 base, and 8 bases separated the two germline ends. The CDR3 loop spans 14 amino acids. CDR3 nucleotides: TGTGCCAGCAGCACCGGGGGGAACACCGGGGAGCTGTTTTTT. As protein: CASSTGGNTGELFF.

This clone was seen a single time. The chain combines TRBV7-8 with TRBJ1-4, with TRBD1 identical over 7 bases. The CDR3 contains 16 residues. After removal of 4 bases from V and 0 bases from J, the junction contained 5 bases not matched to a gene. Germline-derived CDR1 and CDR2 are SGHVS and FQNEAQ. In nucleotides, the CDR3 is TGTGCCAGCAGCTACAGGGGAGTTGCAACTAATGAAAAACTGTTTTTT. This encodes CASSYRGVATNEKLFF.

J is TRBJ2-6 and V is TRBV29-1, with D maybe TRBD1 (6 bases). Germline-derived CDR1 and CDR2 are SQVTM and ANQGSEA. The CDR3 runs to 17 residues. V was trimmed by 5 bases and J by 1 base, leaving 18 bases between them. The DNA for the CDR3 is TGCAGCGTTACAGGGATTTGGTCCCATTCTGGGGCCAACGTCCTGACTTTC. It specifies CSVTGIWSHSGANVLTF.

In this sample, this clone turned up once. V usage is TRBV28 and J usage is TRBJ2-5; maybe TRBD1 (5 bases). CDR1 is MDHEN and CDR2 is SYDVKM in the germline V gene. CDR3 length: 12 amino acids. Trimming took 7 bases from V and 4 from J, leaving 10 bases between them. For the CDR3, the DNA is TGTGCCAGCATGGGGCAGGGAGAGACCCAGTACTTC. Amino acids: CASMGQGETQYF.

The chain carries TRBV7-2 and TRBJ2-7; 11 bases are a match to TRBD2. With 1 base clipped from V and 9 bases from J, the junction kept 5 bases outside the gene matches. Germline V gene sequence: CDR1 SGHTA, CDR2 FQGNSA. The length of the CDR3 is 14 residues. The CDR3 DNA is TGTGCCAGCAGCTTAGGTAGCGGGAGGGGAGGGCAGTACTTC. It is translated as CASSLGSGRGGQYF. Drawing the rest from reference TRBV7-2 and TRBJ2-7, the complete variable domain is GAGVSQSPSNKVTEKGKDVELRCDPISGHTALYWYRQSLGQGLEFLIYFQGNSAPDKSGLPSDRFSAERTGGSVSTLTIQRTQQEDSAVYLCASSLGSGRGGQYFGPGTRLTVT.

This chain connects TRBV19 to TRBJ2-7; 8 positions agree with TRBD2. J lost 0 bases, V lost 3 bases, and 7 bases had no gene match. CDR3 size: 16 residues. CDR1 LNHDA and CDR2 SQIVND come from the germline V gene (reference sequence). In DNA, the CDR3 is TGTGCCAGTAGTATCCTCCCGACTAGCGTCTCCTACGAGCAGTACTTC. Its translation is CASSILPTSVSYEQYF. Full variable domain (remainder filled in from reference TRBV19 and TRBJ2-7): DGGITQSPKYLFRKEGQNVTLSCEQNLNHDAMYWYRQDPGQGLRLIYYSQIVNDFQKGDIAEGYSVSREKKESFPLTVTSAQKNPTAFYLCASSILPTSVSYEQYFGPGTRLTVT.

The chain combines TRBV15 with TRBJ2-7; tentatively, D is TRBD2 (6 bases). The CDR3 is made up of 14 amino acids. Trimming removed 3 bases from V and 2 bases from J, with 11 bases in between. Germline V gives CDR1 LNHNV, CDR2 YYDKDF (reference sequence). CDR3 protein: CATSRWEDPYEQYF. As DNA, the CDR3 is TGTGCCACCAGCAGGTGGGAGGACCCCTACGAGCAGTACTTC.

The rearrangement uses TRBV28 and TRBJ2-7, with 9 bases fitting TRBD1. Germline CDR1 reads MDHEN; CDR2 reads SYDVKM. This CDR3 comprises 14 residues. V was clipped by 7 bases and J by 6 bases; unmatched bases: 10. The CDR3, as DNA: TGTGCCAGCACTCCTCCGGGACAGGGCTCCGAGCAGTACTTC. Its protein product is CASTPPGQGSEQYF. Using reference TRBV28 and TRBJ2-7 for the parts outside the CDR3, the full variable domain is DVKVTQSSRYLVKRTGEKVFLECVQDMDHENMFWYRQDPGLGLRLIYFSYDVKMKEKGDIPEGYSVSREKKERFSLILESASTNQTSMYLCASTPPGQGSEQYFGPGTRLTVT.

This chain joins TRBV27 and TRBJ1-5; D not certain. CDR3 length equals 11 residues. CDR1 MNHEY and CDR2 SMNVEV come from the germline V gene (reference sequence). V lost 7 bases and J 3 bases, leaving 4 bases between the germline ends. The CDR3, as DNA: TGTGCCAGCATCTTCAATCAGCCCCAGCATTTT. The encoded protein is CASIFNQPQHF.

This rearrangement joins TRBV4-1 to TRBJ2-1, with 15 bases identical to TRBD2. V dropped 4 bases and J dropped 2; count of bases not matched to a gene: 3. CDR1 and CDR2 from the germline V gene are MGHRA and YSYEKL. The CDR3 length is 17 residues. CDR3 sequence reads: CASSRTSGRGAYNEQFF. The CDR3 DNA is TGCGCCAGCAGCCGGACTAGCGGGAGGGGGGCCTACAATGAGCAGTTCTTC.

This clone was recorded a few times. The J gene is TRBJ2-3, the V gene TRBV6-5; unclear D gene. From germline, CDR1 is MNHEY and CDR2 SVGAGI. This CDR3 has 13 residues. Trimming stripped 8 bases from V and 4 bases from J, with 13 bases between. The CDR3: CASRLYSADTQYF. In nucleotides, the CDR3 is TGTGCCAGCCGATTATACAGTGCAGATACGCAGTATTTT.